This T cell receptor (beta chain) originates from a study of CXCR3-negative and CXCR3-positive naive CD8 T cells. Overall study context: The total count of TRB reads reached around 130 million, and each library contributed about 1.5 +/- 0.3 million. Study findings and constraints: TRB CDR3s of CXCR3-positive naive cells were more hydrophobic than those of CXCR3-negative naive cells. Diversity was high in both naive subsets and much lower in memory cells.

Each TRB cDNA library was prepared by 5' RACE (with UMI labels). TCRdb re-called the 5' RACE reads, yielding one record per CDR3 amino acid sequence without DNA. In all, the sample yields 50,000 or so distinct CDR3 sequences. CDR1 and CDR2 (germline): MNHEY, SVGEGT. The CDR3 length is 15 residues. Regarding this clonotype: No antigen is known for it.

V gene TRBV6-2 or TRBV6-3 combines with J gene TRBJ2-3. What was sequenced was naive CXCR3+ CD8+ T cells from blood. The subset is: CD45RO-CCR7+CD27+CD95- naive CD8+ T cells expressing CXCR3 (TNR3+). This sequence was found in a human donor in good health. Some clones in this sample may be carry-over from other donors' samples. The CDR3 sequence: CASSSTELGTDTQYF.